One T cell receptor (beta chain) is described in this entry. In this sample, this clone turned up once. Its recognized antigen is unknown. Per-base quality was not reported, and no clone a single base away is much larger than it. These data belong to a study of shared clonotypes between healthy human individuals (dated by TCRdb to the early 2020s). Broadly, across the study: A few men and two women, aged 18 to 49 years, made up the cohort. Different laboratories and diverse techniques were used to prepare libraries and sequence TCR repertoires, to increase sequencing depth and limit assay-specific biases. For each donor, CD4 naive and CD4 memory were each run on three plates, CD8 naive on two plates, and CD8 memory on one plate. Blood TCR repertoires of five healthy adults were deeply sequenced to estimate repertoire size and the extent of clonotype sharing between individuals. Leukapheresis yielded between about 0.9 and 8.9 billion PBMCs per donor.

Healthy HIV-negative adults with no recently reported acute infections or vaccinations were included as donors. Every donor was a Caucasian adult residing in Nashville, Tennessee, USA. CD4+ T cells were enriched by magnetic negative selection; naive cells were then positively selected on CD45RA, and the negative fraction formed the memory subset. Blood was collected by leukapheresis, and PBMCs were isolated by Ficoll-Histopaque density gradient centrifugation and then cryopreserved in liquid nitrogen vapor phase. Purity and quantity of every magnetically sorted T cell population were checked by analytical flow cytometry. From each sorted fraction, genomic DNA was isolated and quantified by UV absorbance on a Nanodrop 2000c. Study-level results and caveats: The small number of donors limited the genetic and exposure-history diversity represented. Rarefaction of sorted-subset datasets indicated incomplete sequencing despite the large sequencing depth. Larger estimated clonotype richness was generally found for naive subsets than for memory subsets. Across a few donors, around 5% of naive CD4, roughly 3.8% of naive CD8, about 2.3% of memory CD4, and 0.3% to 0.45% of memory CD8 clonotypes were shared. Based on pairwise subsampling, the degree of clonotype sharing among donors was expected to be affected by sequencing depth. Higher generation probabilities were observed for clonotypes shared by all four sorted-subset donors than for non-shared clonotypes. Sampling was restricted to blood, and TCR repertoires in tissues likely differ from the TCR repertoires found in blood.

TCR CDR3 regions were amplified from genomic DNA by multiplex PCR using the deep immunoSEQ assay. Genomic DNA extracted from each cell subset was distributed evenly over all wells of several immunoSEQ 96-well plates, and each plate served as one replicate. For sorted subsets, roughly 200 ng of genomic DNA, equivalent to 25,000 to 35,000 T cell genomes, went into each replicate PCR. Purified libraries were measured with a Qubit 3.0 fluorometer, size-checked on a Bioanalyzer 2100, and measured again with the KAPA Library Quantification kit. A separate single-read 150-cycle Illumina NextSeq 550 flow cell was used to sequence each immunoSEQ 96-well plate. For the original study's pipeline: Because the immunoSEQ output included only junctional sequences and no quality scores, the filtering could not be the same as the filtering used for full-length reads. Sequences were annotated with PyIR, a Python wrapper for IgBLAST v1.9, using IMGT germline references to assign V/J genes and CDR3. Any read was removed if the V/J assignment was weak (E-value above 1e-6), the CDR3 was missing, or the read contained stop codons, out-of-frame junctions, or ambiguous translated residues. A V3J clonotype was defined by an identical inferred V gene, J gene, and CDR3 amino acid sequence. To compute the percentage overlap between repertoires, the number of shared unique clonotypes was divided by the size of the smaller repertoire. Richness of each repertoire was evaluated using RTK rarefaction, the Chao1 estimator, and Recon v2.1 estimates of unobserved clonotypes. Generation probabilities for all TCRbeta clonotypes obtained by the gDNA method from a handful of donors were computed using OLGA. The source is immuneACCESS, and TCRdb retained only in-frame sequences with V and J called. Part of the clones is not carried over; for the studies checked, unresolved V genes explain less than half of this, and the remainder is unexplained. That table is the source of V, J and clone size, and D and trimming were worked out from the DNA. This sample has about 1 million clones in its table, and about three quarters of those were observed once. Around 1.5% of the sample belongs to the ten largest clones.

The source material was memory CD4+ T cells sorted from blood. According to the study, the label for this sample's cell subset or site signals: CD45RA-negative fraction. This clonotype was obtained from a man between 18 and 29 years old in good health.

CDR3 region: CASSSLAGAEYEQYF. The bases read TGTGCCAGCAGCTCCTTAGCGGGAGCTGAGTACGAGCAGTACTTC. The chain uses TRBV7-2 and TRBJ2-7; the junction holds 9 bases that match TRBD2. Spanning cysteine to phenylalanine, the CDR3 consists of 15 amino acids. CDR3 DNA is the only sequence kept; it has 45 bases, read in frame from the first base. In the germline V gene, CDR1 corresponds to SGHTA and CDR2 to FQGNSA. Germline trimming: 4 bases from V, 4 bases from J; junction bases outside gene matches: 8.